This TCR beta chain appears in the sequencing data of a study of CD8 T cells in ankylosing spondylitis. Whole-study findings and limits: What appeared characteristic of ankylosing spondylitis blood was a TCR beta motif of eight highly homologous variants. Disease-linked clones were reportedly significantly enriched in matched ankylosing spondylitis synovial fluid.

This CDR3 contains 14 residues. Germline CDR1 is GTSNPN and CDR2 is SVGIG (reference sequence). V shed 3 bases and J shed 3 bases, with 12 bases lying between them. Quantitative 5'-RACE with molecular barcodes generated TCR beta libraries. MiXCR, applied by TCRdb to the 5' RACE reads, yields one record per CDR3 protein. The sample yields 400,000 or so distinct CDR3 sequences, more than 25% seen once. A remark on this clonotype: What it binds is unknown.

Material: blood, either unsorted or a sorted T cell fraction (not recorded which). This sequence joins TRBV30 and TRBJ1-3; D gene ambiguous. The source is a male donor with ankylosing spondylitis. CDR3 region: CAWSPLRLGNTIYF. CDR3 nucleotide sequence: TGTGCCTGGAGCCCCCTCCGACTTGGAAACACCATATATTTT.